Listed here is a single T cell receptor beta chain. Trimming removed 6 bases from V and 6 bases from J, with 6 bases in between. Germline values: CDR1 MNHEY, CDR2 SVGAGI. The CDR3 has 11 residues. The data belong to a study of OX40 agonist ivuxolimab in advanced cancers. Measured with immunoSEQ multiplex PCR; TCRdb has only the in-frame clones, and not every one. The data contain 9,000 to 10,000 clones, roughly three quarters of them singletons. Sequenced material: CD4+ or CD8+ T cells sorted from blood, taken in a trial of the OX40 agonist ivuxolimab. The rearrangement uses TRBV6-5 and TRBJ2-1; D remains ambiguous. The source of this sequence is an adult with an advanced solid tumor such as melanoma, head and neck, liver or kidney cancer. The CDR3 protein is CASSLSNEQFF. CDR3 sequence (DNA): TGTGCCAGCAGCCTCAGCAATGAGCAGTTCTTC.